Described below is a single T cell receptor beta chain sequence and its context. This specimen belongs to a study of blood T cell repertoires in COVID-19. This CDR3 contains 15 residues. Germline V gene data show CDR1 as SGHRS and CDR2 as YFSETQ. With 4 bases clipped from V and 1 base from J, the junction kept 5 bases outside the gene matches. Here immunoSEQ multiplex PCR was the method, and the copy in TCRdb shows in-frame clones only, minus some. Of approximately 260,000 clones in the sample, nearly 90% are singletons; the top ten hold less than 5%. Sequenced material: peripheral blood. The chain combines TRBV5-1 with TRBJ2-1, with 7 bases that match TRBD1. This clonotype originated in a woman in her thirties or forties who had recovered from COVID-19. CDR3 in DNA: TGCGCCAGCAGCCTAGGACAGGTTTCCTACAATGAGCAGTTCTTC. Its translation: CASSLGQVSYNEQFF.